This TCR beta chain was observed in a study of T cell clones after liver transplantation. Study-wide context: TCRbeta sequencing after a pre-transplant mixed lymphocyte reaction identified graft-donor-reactive clones, later tracked in post-transplant blood. Until 12-24 months post-transplant, subjects got standard immunosuppression and no induction. Draws occurred before transplant, before withdrawal, and after complete or failed withdrawal.

This clone was seen only once. What it recognizes is unknown. Findings of the study overall: Migration into the graft, not deletion, may explain lost graft donor-reactive T cells.

Libraries were prepared by immunoSEQ multiplex PCR; TCRdb keeps only in-frame clonotypes and omits some of them. The sample contains roughly 120,000 clones, 90% of which appear only once. Sequenced material: CD4+ T cells from blood, taken 12 months after liver transplant. This TCR came from a human patient who received a liver transplant. Certain T cells may be donor cells from the graft.

As DNA, the CDR3 is TGTGCCAGCAGGGCTAGGACTAGCGGGAGGCAGAACACCGGGGAGCTGTTTTTT. Protein: CASRARTSGRQNTGELFF. The chain carries TRBV21-1 and TRBJ2-2; the table's D gene call, TRBD2, was not cross checked with the DNA. TRBV21-1 is labeled a pseudogene. The CDR3 consists of 18 residues.